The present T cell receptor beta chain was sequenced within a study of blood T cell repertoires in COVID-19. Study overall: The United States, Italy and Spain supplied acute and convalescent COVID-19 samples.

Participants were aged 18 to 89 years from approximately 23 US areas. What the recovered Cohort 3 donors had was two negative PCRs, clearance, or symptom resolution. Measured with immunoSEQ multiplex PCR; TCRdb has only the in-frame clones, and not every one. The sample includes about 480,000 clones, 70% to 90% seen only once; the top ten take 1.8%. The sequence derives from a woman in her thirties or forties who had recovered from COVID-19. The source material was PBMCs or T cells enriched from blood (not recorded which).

This chain's CDR3 is CASSSTSGFHTEAFF. The CDR3 nucleotides read TGTGCCAGCAGCTCAACTTCAGGATTTCACACTGAAGCTTTCTTT. The rearrangement uses TRBV11-2 and TRBJ1-1; D not certain. The V and J ends lost 4 bases and 3 bases respectively, with 15 bases between them. The germline gives CDR1 SGHAT, CDR2 FQNNGV. CDR3 size: 15 residues. Full variable domain (rest looked up from reference TRBV11-2 and TRBJ1-1): EAGVAQSPRYKIIEKRQSVAFWCNPISGHATLYWYQQILGQGPKLLIQFQNNGVVDDSQLPKDRFSAERLKGVDSTLKIQPAKLEDSAVYLCASSSTSGFHTEAFFGQGTRLTVV.